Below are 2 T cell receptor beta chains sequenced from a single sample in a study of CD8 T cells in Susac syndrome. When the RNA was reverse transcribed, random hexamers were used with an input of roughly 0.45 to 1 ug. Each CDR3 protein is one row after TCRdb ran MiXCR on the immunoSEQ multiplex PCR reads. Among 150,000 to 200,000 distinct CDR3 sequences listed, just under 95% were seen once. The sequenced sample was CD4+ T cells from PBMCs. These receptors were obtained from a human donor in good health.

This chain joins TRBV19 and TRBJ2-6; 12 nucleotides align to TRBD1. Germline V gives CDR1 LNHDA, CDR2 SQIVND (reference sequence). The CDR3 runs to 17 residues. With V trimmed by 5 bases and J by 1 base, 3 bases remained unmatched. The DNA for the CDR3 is TGTGCCAGTAGTCCGGGACAGGGGGCGTCTGGGGCCAACGTCCTGACTTTC. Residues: CASSPGQGASGANVLTF.

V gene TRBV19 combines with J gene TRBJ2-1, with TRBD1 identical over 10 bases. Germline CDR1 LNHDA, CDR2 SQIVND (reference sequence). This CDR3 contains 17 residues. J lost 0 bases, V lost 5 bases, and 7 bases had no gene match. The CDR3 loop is CASSLGGTGASYNEQFF. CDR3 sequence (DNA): TGTGCCAGTAGTTTAGGGGGGACAGGGGCCTCCTACAATGAGCAGTTCTTC.